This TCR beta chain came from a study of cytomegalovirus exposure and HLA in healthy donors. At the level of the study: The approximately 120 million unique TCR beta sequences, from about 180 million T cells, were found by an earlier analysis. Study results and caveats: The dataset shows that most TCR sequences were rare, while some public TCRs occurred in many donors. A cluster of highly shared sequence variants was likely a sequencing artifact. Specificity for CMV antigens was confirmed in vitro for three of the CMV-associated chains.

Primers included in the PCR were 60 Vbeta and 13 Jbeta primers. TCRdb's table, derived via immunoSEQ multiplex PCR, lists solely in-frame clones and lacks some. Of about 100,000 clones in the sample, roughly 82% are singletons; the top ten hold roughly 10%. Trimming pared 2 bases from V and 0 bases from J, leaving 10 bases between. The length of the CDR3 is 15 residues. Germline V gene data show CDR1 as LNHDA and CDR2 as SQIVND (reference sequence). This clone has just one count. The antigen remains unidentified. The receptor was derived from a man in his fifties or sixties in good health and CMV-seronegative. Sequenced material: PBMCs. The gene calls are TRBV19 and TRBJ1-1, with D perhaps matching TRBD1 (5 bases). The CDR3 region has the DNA TGTGCCAGTAGTATAACAGGAACCATGAACACTGAAGCTTTCTTT. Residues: CASSITGTMNTEAFF. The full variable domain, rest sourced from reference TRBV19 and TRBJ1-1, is DGGITQSPKYLFRKEGQNVTLSCEQNLNHDAMYWYRQDPGQGLRLIYYSQIVNDFQKGDIAEGYSVSREKKESFPLTVTSAQKNPTAFYLCASSITGTMNTEAFFGQGTRLTVV.